This T cell receptor (beta chain) was sequenced during a study of blood T cell repertoires in COVID-19. TCRdb's copy holds only in-frame clones and misses some; the assay was immunoSEQ multiplex PCR. The sample consists of around 190,000 clones, approximately 86% of them appearing once. The germline V gene has CDR1 GTSNPN and CDR2 SVGIG (reference sequence). The CDR3 spans 17 residues. V shed 5 bases, J shed 6 bases, and the junction held 15 bases outside the gene matches. The TCR comes from a woman in her 40s in a cohort exposed to, infected with or recovered from COVID-19 (not recorded which). Sequenced material: PBMCs or T cells enriched from blood (not recorded which). The rearrangement uses TRBV30 and TRBJ1-6; 8 bases agree with TRBD1. CDR3 loop: CAWLGSTGANINSPLHF. CDR3 sequence (DNA): TGTGCCTGGCTAGGGTCGACAGGGGCGAACATTAATTCACCCCTCCACTTT.